Here is one TCR beta chain with its context. Antigen: not known. The data were taken from a study of CD8 T cells in ankylosing spondylitis. Overall study findings and caveats: Several highly homologous variants formed a TCR beta motif that appeared characteristic of ankylosing spondylitis blood.

The germline gives CDR1 SGHAT, CDR2 FQNNGV. Trimming removed 0 bases at V and 7 bases at J, with 22 bases between. The CDR3 is 17 residues long. TCRdb ran MiXCR on the 5' RACE reads and lists one entry per CDR3 protein. The sample consists of more than 500,000 distinct CDR3 sequences, roughly 5% of them appearing once. Sequencing used blood, either unsorted or a sorted T cell fraction (not recorded which). The gene calls are TRBV11-2 and TRBJ2-7; possibly TRBD1 or TRBD2 for D (5 bases each). The TCR was taken from a male donor with ankylosing spondylitis. In DNA, the CDR3 is TGTGCCAGCAGCTTAGATGGCGGACAACGTTGGAGGAGGGAGCAGTACTTC. This encodes CASSLDGGQRWRREQYF.